This T cell receptor (beta chain) is from a study of T-cell reconstitution after alpha-beta-depleted transplantation in children. Unique molecular identifiers tagged the TCRbeta library. TCRdb re-derived calls from the PCR reads in MiXCR, one entry per CDR3 protein. The sample lists some 340,000 distinct CDR3 sequences, over 9% occurring once. This clonotype came up a few times. The germline V and J ends were trimmed by 1 base and 5 bases, with 18 bases remaining between them. The CDR3 extends over 16 amino acids. The TCR was taken from a human donor who donated a stem cell graft to a child with acute lymphoblastic leukemia. The gene calls are TRBV12-3 or TRBV12-4 and TRBJ2-7, with a tentative D call TRBD2 (5 bases). The sample was PBMCs from the stem cell graft donor, taken from the stem cell graft. The DNA of the CDR3 is TGTGCCAGCAGTTTAGGCGTAGCGTTGAAGGGCCACGAGCAGTACTTC. It encodes CASSLGVALKGHEQYF.